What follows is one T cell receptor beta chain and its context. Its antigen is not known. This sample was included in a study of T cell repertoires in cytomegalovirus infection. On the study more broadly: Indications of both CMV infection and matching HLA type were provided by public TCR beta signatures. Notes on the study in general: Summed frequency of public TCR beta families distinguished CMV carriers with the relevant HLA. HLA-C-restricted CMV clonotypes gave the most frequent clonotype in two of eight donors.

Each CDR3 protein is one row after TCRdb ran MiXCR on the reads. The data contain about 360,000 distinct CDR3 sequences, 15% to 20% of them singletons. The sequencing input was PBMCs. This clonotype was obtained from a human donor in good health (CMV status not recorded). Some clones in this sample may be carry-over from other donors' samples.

Written as DNA, the CDR3 is TGTGCCAGCAAGGTTGGAGGAGGTACTGAAGCTTTCTTT. This sequence encodes CASKVGGGTEAFF. The genes are TRBV2 and TRBJ1-1; D gene uncertain. Germline-derived CDR1 and CDR2 are SNHLY and FYNNEI. This CDR3 is 13 amino acids long. V lost 7 bases and J lost 5, with 14 bases in between.